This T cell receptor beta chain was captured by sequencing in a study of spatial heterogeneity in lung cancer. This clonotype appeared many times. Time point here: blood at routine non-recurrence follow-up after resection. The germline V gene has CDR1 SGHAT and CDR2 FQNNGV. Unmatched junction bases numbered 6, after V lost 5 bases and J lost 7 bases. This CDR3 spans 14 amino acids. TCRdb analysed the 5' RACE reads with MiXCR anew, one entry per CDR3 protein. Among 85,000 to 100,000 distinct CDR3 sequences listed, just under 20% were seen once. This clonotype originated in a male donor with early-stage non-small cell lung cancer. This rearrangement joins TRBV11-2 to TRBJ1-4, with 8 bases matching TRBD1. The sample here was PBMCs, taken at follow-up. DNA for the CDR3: TGTGCCAGCAGCGCCGACAGGGGTGGTGAAAAACTGTTTTTT. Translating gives CASSADRGGEKLFF.